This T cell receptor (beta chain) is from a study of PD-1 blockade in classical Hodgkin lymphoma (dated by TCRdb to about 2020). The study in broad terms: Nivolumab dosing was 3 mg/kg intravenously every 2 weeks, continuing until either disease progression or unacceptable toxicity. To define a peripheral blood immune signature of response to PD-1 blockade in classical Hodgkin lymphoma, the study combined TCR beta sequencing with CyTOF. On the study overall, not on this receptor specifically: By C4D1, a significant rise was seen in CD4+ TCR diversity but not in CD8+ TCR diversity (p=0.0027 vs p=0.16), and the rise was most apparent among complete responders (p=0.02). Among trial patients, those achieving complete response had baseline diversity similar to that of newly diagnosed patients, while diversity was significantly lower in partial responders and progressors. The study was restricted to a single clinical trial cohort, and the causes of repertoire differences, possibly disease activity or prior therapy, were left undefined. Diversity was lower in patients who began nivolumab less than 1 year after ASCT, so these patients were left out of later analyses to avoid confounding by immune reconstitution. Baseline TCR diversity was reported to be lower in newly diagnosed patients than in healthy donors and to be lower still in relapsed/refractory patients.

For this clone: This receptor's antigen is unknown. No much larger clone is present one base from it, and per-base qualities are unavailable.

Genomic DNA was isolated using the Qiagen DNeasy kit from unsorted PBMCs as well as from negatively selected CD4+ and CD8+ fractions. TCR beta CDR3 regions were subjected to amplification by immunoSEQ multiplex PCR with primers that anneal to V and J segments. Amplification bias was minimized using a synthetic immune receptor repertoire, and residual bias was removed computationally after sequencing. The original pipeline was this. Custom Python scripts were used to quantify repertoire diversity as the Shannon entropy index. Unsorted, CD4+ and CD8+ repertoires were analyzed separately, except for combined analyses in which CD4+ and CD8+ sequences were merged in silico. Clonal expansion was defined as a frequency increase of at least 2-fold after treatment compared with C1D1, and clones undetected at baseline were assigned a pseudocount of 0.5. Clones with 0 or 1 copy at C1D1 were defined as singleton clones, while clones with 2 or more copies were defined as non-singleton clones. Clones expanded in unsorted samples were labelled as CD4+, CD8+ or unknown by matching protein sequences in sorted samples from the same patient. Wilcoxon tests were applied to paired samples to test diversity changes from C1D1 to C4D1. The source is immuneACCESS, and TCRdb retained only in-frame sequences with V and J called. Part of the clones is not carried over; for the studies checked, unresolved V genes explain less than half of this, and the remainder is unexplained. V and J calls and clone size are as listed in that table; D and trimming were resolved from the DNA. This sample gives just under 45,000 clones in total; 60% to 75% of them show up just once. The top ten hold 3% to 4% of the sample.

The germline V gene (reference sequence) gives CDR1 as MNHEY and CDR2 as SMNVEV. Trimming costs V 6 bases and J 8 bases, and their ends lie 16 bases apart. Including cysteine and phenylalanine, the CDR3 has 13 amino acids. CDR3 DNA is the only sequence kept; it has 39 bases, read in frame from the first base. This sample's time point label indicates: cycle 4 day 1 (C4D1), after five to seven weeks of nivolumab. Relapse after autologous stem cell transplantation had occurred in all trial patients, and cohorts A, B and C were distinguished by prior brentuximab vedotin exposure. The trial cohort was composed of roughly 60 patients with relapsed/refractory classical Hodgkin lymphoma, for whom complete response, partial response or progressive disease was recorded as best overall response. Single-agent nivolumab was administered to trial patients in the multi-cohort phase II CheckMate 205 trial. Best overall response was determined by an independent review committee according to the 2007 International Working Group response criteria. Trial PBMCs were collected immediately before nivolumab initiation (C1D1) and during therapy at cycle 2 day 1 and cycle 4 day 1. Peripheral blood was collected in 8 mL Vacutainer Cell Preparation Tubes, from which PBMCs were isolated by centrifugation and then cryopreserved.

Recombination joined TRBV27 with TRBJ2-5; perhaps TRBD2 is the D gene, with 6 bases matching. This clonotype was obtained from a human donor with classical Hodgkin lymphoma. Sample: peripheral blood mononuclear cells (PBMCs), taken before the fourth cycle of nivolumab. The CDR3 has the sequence CASSRGGDGTQYF. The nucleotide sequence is TGTGCCAGCAGCCGGGGCGGGGACGGTACCCAGTACTTC.